This T cell receptor beta chain was retrieved from a study of cytomegalovirus exposure and HLA in healthy donors. PCR used 60 Vbeta primers and 13 Jbeta primers. Some clones are missing from TCRdb's copy, which holds only in-frame ones; the method was immunoSEQ multiplex PCR. The sample includes around 190,000 clones, about four fifths of them seen just once. The CDR3 runs to 14 residues. V gave up 0 bases and J gave up 5 bases, with 11 bases separating them. The V gene's germline CDR1 is SGDLS and CDR2 YYNGEE. The origin of this receptor is a female donor in good health and CMV-seronegative. The V and J genes are TRBV9 and TRBJ2-5; TRBD2 is a possible D gene (5 bases). The sequencing input was PBMCs. DNA for the CDR3: TGTGCCAGCAGCGTAGGGGTAGCGCTCGAGACCCAGTACTTC. Its translation is CASSVGVALETQYF.